This T cell receptor beta chain was retrieved from a study of cytomegalovirus exposure and HLA in healthy donors. The PCR made use of 60 Vbeta and 13 Jbeta primers. Measured with immunoSEQ multiplex PCR; TCRdb has only the in-frame clones, and not every one. The data contain roughly 200,000 clones, 80% to 90% of them singletons. Notes on the study in general: The study recorded 150 to 200 TCR beta chains that were cytomegalovirus-associated.

This clone was detected only a few times. Antigen unknown. The specimen sequenced was PBMCs. This receptor was taken from a man younger than 45 in good health and CMV-seronegative.

The CDR3 region has the DNA TGTGCCACCAGCAGAGCCTCCGGGACAGGGGGCGGTGAGCAGTTCTTC. Its protein is CATSRASGTGGGEQFF. The V gene is TRBV15, the J gene TRBJ2-1; TRBD1 matches at 12 bases. The CDR3 runs to 16 residues. V lost 1 base, J lost 9 bases, and 7 bases stayed unmatched. Germline CDR1 and CDR2: LNHNV and YYDKDF (reference sequence).